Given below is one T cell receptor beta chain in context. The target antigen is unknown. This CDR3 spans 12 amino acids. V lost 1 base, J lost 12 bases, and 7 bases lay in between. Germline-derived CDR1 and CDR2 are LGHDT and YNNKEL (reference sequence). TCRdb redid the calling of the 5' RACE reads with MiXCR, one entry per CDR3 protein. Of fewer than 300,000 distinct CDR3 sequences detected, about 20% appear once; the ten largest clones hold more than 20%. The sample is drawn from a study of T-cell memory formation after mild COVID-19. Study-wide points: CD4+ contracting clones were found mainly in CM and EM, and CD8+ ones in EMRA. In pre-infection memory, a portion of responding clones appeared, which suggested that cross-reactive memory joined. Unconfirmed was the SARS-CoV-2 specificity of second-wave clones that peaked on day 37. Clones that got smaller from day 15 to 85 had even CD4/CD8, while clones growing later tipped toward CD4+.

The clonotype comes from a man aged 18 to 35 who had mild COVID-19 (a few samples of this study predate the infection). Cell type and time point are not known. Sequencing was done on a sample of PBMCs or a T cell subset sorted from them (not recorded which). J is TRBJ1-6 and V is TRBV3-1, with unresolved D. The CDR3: CASSQGTGPLHF. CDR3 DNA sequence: TGTGCCAGCAGCCAAGGGACTGGACCCCTCCACTTT.